What follows are 9 T cell receptor beta chains derived from one specimen sequenced in a study of shared clonotypes between healthy human individuals. TCRdb's copy holds only in-frame clones and misses some; the assay was immunoSEQ multiplex PCR. This sample has over a million clones; approximately 98% occur once, and the top ten carry about 0.42%. Sample: naive CD4+ T cells sorted from blood. Indicated subset: CD45RA+ positively selected. These receptors all stem from a man aged 30-40 years in good health.

Of note for this clone: Other DNA sequences in the same sample also yield this CDR3. V is TRBV30 and J is TRBJ1-2, with unresolved D. Germline CDR1 reads GTSNPN; CDR2 reads SVGIG (reference sequence). This CDR3 spans 11 amino acids. Trimming pared 0 bases from V and 7 bases from J, leaving 6 bases between. The CDR3 nucleotides are TGTGCCTGGAGTGTATTGGGTGGCTACACCTTC. It is translated as CAWSVLGGYTF.

The chain couples TRBV27 to TRBJ1-1; D not resolved. The V end lost 0 bases, the J end lost 3 bases, and 11 bases lay between the germline ends. The CDR3 runs 15 residues. From germline, CDR1 is MNHEY and CDR2 SMNVEV (reference sequence). The CDR3 DNA follows: TGTGCCAGCAGTTTATCGGCACTGTTTTACACTGAAGCTTTCTTT. Protein: CASSLSALFYTEAFF.

Of note for this clone: This CDR3 is also generated by other DNA sequences in the sample. This sequence joins TRBV7-9 and TRBJ2-1; TRBD2 matches 14 bases. The germline gives CDR1 SEHNR, CDR2 FQNEAQ (reference sequence). The V gene end was trimmed by 1 base and the J gene end by 8 bases; junction bases not matched to a gene: 7. CDR3 size: 17 residues. The CDR3 here is CASSLGGLAGEFYEQFF. The CDR3 region has the DNA TGTGCCAGCAGCTTAGGGGGACTAGCGGGAGAATTTTATGAGCAGTTCTTC.

V gene TRBV11-1 combines with J gene TRBJ1-2; maybe TRBD1 (5 bases). The CDR3 has 15 residues. Germline V gives CDR1 SGHAT, CDR2 FQDESV (reference sequence). V was pared by 1 base and J by 5 bases, with 14 bases between. The CDR3 sequence: CASSLGGSEKYGYTF. In DNA, the CDR3 is TGTGCCAGCAGCTTAGGGGGCAGCGAGAAGTATGGCTACACCTTC.

The chain has TRBV10-3 and TRBJ2-2; a possible D gene is TRBD2 (5 bases). V lost 7 bases to trimming and J lost 6 bases, with 12 bases between them. CDR1 and CDR2 (germline): ENHRY, SYGVKD. This CDR3 has 13 residues. In DNA form, the CDR3 reads TGTGCCATCACCCCCACTAGGCCCGGGGAGCTGTTTTTT. This translates into CAITPTRPGELFF.

The V call is TRBV7-2, the J call TRBJ2-1; no definite D call. Germline lookup yields CDR1 SGHTA and CDR2 FQGNSA. This CDR3 comprises 14 residues. V lost 4 bases and J 5 bases, leaving 12 bases between the germline ends. CDR3 nucleotide sequence: TGTGCCAGCAGCTCTGGGCCGCTGAACAATGAGCAGTTCTTC. As protein: CASSSGPLNNEQFF. Together with reference TRBV7-2 and TRBJ2-1, the CDR3 gives the full variable domain: GAGVSQSPSNKVTEKGKDVELRCDPISGHTALYWYRQSLGQGLEFLIYFQGNSAPDKSGLPSDRFSAERTGGSVSTLTIQRTQQEDSAVYLCASSSGPLNNEQFFGPGTRLTVL.

The chain has TRBV6-5 and TRBJ1-5, with D unclear. CDR3 length: 12 residues. V dropped 4 bases and J dropped 10 bases, with 11 bases sitting between them. The germline V gene has CDR1 MNHEY and CDR2 SVGAGI. For the CDR3, the DNA is TGTGCCAGCAGTTCTCCTGTAAAACCCCAGCATTTT. It is translated as CASSSPVKPQHF.

The rearrangement links TRBV7-9 to TRBJ1-1; D is unresolved. The CDR3 is 15 amino acids. Germline loops: CDR1 SEHNR, CDR2 FQNEAQ (reference sequence). The V end lost 6 bases, the J end lost 2 bases, and 16 bases lay between the germline ends. CDR3 loop: CASRPSEVSNTEAFF. The CDR3, as DNA: TGTGCCAGCAGACCTTCCGAGGTCAGTAACACTGAAGCTTTCTTT.

This chain uses TRBV19 with TRBJ2-7; D is possibly TRBD2 (6 bases). Germline V CDR1 and CDR2: LNHDA, SQIVND (reference sequence). This CDR3 spans 15 amino acids. V lost 7 bases, J lost 0 bases, and 16 bases lay in between. This CDR3 is CASTTTGAPSYEQYF. The CDR3 nucleotides read TGTGCCAGTACAACCACGGGAGCGCCCTCCTACGAGCAGTACTTC.